The 17 T cell receptor beta chains presented below share a single source sample, sequenced in a study of T cell repertoires in cytomegalovirus infection. TCRdb fed the reads into MiXCR, producing one record per CDR3 protein. The data contain over 450,000 distinct CDR3 sequences, about 11% of them seen just once; the ten biggest clones take up about 9.4%. The sample comprised PBMCs. Every receptor here comes from a human donor in good health (CMV status not recorded). Some clones in this sample may be carry-over from other donors' samples.

The V gene is TRBV9, the J gene TRBJ2-7; unclear D gene. This CDR3 comprises 13 residues. V lost 0 bases and J 7 bases, leaving 11 bases between the germline ends. Germline CDR1 SGDLS, CDR2 YYNGEE. In DNA, the CDR3 is TGTGCCAGCAGCGTAGGTCGGGCTCAAGAGCAGTACTTC. This gives the protein CASSVGRAQEQYF.

The chain combines TRBV20-1 with TRBJ1-2; possible D gene TRBD1, 6 bases. This CDR3 has 15 amino acids. V shed 5 bases and J shed 4 bases, with 20 bases lying between them. Germline-derived CDR1 and CDR2 are DFQATT and SNEGSKA (reference sequence). CDR3: CSALPDRRLRYGYTF. The CDR3 bases are TGCAGTGCTCTCCCAGACAGGCGACTTCGCTATGGCTACACCTTC.

This clonotype has a handful of counts. The DNA of the CDR3 is TGTGCCAGCAGCTCTTTCAGGGGGCTTGGGGCCAACGTCCTGACTTTC. Encoded protein: CASSSFRGLGANVLTF. The rearrangement uses TRBV14 and TRBJ2-6; TRBD1 matches at 8 bases. Germline trimming cut 5 bases from V and 3 bases from J; bases unmatched to any gene: 6. Germline V gene lookup returns CDR1 SGHDN and CDR2 FVKESK. The CDR3 is made up of 16 amino acids.

In its sample, this clonotype was seen a few times. This chain connects TRBV27 to TRBJ2-7; TRBD2 aligns across 13 bases. CDR3 length: 15 residues. V dropped 5 bases and J dropped 5; count of bases not matched to a gene: 6. Germline-derived CDR1 and CDR2 are MNHEY and SMNVEV (reference sequence). The chain's CDR3 is CASSPRTSGRHEQYF. Here the CDR3 DNA reads TGTGCCAGCAGTCCAAGGACTAGCGGGAGACACGAGCAGTACTTC.

In this sample, this clonotype turned up many times. The rearrangement joins TRBV5-6 to TRBJ2-3; D tentatively fits TRBD1 or TRBD2 (6 bases each). Between the trimmed V and J ends, which lost 4 bases and 3 bases, there was a span of 12 bases. This CDR3 has 14 residues. Germline V gene lookup returns CDR1 SGHDT and CDR2 YYEEEE. CDR3 residues: CASSRGGRTDTQYF. CDR3 sequence (DNA): TGTGCCAGCAGCAGAGGGGGGAGGACAGATACGCAGTATTTT.

This clonotype was found many times. This chain joins TRBV30 and TRBJ1-1, with 7 bases matching TRBD1. With V trimmed by 1 base and J by 5 bases, 4 bases remained unmatched. This CDR3 region has 13 residues. Per germline, CDR1 GTSNPN and CDR2 SVGIG (reference sequence). The CDR3 DNA follows: TGTGCCTGGAGTGCGGAGGGGGCTACTGAAGCTTTCTTT. Translating gives CAWSAEGATEAFF.

This clonotype was found many times. The chain carries TRBV7-9 and TRBJ1-1; 7 bases are a match to TRBD1. Germline CDR1 reads SEHNR; CDR2 reads FQNEAQ (reference sequence). V gave up 7 bases and J gave up 4 bases; unmatched junction bases: 3. This CDR3 comprises 12 residues. This CDR3 is CASTGGSTEAFF. DNA of the CDR3: TGTGCCAGCACAGGGGGAAGCACTGAAGCTTTCTTT.

In this sample, this clonotype turned up many times. The CDR3 protein is CSARDSNRGPGNTIYF. In DNA form, the CDR3 reads TGCAGTGCTAGAGATTCTAACAGGGGGCCTGGAAACACCATATATTTT. The V call is TRBV20-1, the J call TRBJ1-3, with 9 bases lining up with TRBD1. The CDR3 loop spans 16 amino acids. The V segment lost 0 bases and the J segment 2 bases; nucleotides outside the gene matches: 5. The germline gives CDR1 DFQATT, CDR2 SNEGSKA (reference sequence).

As to this clonotype: A much larger clone sits a single nucleotide away, making a read error possible. CDR3 loop: CANSLQGAGNTIYF. For the CDR3, the DNA is TGTGCCAACAGCCTCCAGGGGGCTGGAAACACCATATATTTT. The chain recombines TRBV7-2 with TRBJ1-3; 7 bases agree with TRBD1. This CDR3 has 14 residues. Germline-derived CDR1 and CDR2 are SGHTA and FQGNSA.

This clonotype was seen many times. The chain employs TRBV5-4 and TRBJ2-5; 15 nucleotides align to TRBD2. The CDR3 sequence is 16 residues long. Germline loops: CDR1 SGHNT, CDR2 YYREEE (reference sequence). Trimming cost V 3 bases and J 5 bases; bases outside gene matches: 5. CDR3 sequence (DNA): TGTGCCAGCAGCTCCCGGACTAGCGGGGGGGGTGAGACCCAGTACTTC. It encodes CASSSRTSGGGETQYF.

This clonotype was seen more than once but under ten times. The CDR3 nucleotides are TGTGCCAGCAGCTTAATGGGGGCGACAGATACGCAGTATTTT. This gives the protein CASSLMGATDTQYF. The V call is TRBV5-6, the J call TRBJ2-3; D may be TRBD1 (6 bases). Germline CDR1 is SGHDT and CDR2 is YYEEEE. The CDR3 spans 14 residues. V dropped 2 bases and J dropped 3 bases, with 10 bases sitting between them.

This clonotype was counted a few times. The rearrangement joins TRBV30 to TRBJ2-7; TRBD1 might be the D (5 bases). CDR1 GTSNPN and CDR2 SVGIG come from the germline V gene (reference sequence). Trimming took off 4 bases at V and 3 bases at J, with 10 bases between the two ends. The CDR3 consists of 12 residues. CDR3 residues: CAWTVGLYEQYF. CDR3 bases: TGTGCCTGGACGGTGGGGCTCTACGAGCAGTACTTC.

This clonotype was counted many times. This chain links TRBV27 with TRBJ2-5; 7 bases agree with TRBD1. Per germline, CDR1 MNHEY and CDR2 SMNVEV (reference sequence). The CDR3 loop spans 14 amino acids. Trimming cost V 5 bases and J 2 bases; bases outside gene matches: 5. CDR3 residues: CASSPPDRQETQYF. CDR3 in DNA: TGTGCCAGCAGTCCACCGGACAGGCAAGAGACCCAGTACTTC.

This clonotype was counted many times. The chain employs TRBV7-6 and TRBJ2-7; tentatively, D is TRBD2 (5 bases). Germline CDR1 is SGHVS and CDR2 is FNYEAQ. Trimming took off 4 bases at V and 0 bases at J, with 19 bases between the two ends. This CDR3 has 17 residues. The CDR3 DNA reads TGTGCCAGCAGCTCGCACAAGGCGGGCCACAGCTCCTACGAGCAGTACTTC. As protein: CASSSHKAGHSSYEQYF.

This clonotype was observed a handful of times. This chain joins TRBV5-1 and TRBJ1-1; D is uncertain. The germline CDR1 and CDR2 sequences are SGHRS and YFSETQ. This CDR3 spans 14 amino acids. V shed 0 bases and J shed 2 bases, with 8 bases lying between them. CDR3 region: CASSLEQKNTEAFF. The DNA for the CDR3 is TGCGCCAGCAGCTTGGAACAGAAAAACACTGAAGCTTTCTTT. Looking up the rest from reference TRBV5-1 and TRBJ1-1 gives the full variable domain: KAGVTQTPRYLIKTRGQQVTLSCSPISGHRSVSWYQQTPGQGLQFLFEYFSETQRNKGNFPGRFSGRQFSNSRSEMNVSTLELGDSALYLCASSLEQKNTEAFFGQGTRLTVV.

To note about this clonotype: It may be a read error: a sequence one base away is much more abundant. The genes are TRBV15 and TRBJ2-5; a weak D match, TRBD2 (6 bases). This CDR3 is built from 15 residues. The V gene's germline CDR1 is LNHNV and CDR2 YYDKDF (reference sequence). Here the CDR3 reads CAISRVTTSQETQYF. Written as DNA, the CDR3 is TGTGCCATCAGCAGAGTGACGACTAGCCAAGAGACCCAGTACTTC.

This clonotype was observed many times. This chain joins TRBV7-9 and TRBJ2-5; D may be TRBD2 (6 bases). This CDR3 contains 18 residues. Germline lookup yields CDR1 SEHNR and CDR2 FQNEAQ (reference sequence). V gave up 1 base and J gave up 4 bases, with 22 bases separating them. CDR3 in amino acids: CASSLVLILQGGGETQYF. The CDR3 DNA reads TGTGCCAGCAGCTTAGTCTTAATCTTGCAGGGAGGAGGAGAGACCCAGTACTTC.